This TCR beta chain was documented in a study of regulatory T cells in long-lasting Graves disease. Turning to the study itself: The study enrolled newly diagnosed Graves' patients on antithyroid drugs under 3 months.

The CDR3 consists of 10 residues. The germline V gene has CDR1 SQVTM and CDR2 ANQGSEA. V shed 7 bases and J shed 10 bases, with 13 bases lying between them. Sequencing libraries for TCR beta were prepared with iRepertoire HTBI primers and Arm-PCR of CDR3 regions. MiXCR was run by TCRdb on the multiplex PCR reads, yielding one entry per CDR3 protein. The repertoire holds hundreds of thousands of distinct CDR3 sequences, with around 12% as singletons. The time point denotes: newly diagnosed GD, antithyroid drugs for less than 3 months. Extracted PBMC RNA gave rise to the TCR library. From an endocrinology department in Xi'an, China, came the patients. This clonotype occurred many times. The same specimen was also included in a second study, on T cells in Graves' hyperthyroidism and ophthalmopathy. As that study records: The primer set for the first-round RT-PCR of the TCR CDR3 was HTBI. Blood samples included most of the expanded thyroid clonotypes exceeding 0.001.

The sequence was obtained from a woman under 40 with Graves disease. This chain uses TRBV29-1 with TRBJ1-2; D is unresolved. Source: peripheral blood mononuclear cells (PBMCs), taken at new diagnosis, from a patient treated with antithyroid drugs. CDR3 residues: CSADIGDYTF. DNA of the CDR3: TGCAGCGCCGACATCGGTGACTACACCTTC.